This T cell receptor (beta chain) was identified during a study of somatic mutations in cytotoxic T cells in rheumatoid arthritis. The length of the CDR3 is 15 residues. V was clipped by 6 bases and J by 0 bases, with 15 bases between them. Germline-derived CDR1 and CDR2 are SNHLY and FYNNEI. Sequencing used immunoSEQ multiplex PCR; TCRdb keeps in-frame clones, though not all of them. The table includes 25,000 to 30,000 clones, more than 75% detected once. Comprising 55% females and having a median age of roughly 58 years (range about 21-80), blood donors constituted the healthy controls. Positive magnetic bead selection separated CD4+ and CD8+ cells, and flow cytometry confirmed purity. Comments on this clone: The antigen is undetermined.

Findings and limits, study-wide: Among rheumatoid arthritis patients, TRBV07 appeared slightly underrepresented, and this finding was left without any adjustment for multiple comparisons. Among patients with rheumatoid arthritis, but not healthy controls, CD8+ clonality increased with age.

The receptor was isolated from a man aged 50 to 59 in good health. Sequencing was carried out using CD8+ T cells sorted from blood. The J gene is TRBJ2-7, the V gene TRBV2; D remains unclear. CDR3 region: CASSARTLSSYEQYF. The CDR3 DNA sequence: TGTGCCAGCAGCGCAAGGACGTTGAGCTCCTACGAGCAGTACTTC.